This T cell receptor beta chain stems from a study of blood T cell repertoires in COVID-19. Turning to the study itself: The cDNA or gDNA used as material had been derived from T cells, B-cell-depleted T cells, or PBMCs.

V lost 0 bases, J lost 5 bases, and 1 base stayed unmatched. The CDR3 extends over 13 amino acids. Germline CDR1 and CDR2: SGHNT and YYREEE (reference sequence). Original processing notes: It was from reference gene primer amplification that nucleated cell counts were estimated. Assay: immunoSEQ multiplex PCR; the TCRdb copy retains only in-frame clones and omits some. Clone size and V and J calls were adopted from that table, with D and trimming inferred from the DNA. This table has approximately 220,000 clones, roughly 84% appearing once. This receptor was obtained from a woman aged 55-75 years with acute or convalescent COVID-19. The chain recombines TRBV5-4 with TRBJ2-5; 7 positions agree with TRBD2. Sequenced material: peripheral blood. The CDR3 coding sequence is TGTGCCAGCAGCTTGGCCGGGAGGGAGACCCAGTACTTC. Translated: CASSLAGRETQYF.